The entry below describes one T cell receptor (beta chain). Its antigen is still unknown. The input lacks base qualities; no much larger clone sits a single base away. The data belong to a study of blood T cell repertoires in COVID-19 (dated by TCRdb to the early 2020s). For the wider study: Collaborator samples came from the United States, Italy and Spain and covered acute and convalescent phases of COVID-19. The prospective study material was composed of cDNA or gDNA derived from T cells, B-cell-depleted T cells, or PBMCs. Deeply sampled blood TCRbeta repertoires from subjects exposed to, actively infected with, or recovered from COVID-19 were included in the dataset. A freely available public database, intended as a resource for researchers studying the immune response to SARS-CoV-2, is where the repertoires were released. The samples were drawn from two sources: the first 160 participants of the ongoing ImmuneRACE study, and 950 to 1,500 subjects contributed by 6 global collaborators. Sample metadata almost always included a de-identified subject ID, COVID-19 status, age in years and sex. Where HLA class I and class II types were available, the types were taken from metadata supplied by the sample provider, not from assay-based typing.

TCRbeta CDR3 regions were amplified from genomic DNA by means of the immunoSEQ Assay, a bias-controlled multiplex PCR. In the original analysis: Nucleated cell counts per sample were estimated from amplification of reference gene primers within the assay. To quantify the absolute abundance of each unique TCRbeta CDR3 rearrangement, sequence reads were collapsed and filtered. For each sample, productive Simpson clonality was calculated as the square root of Simpson's diversity index over productive rearrangements. Imported from immuneACCESS, the table was reduced by TCRdb to in-frame sequences with V and J called. These copies leave out some clones; in studies compared against another copy, an unresolved V gene accounts for under half, and the cause of the remainder is not known. That table furnishes V, J and clone size, whereas the DNA furnished D and trimming. For this sample the table gives 140,000 to 150,000 clones, of which 84% were detected only once. The top ten clones comprise approximately 9% of the sample.

The paper's findings and limits, for the study overall: The amount of clinical and demographic metadata varied by source and participant and was provided uncurated.

In Seattle, one collaborating source enrolled patients while the infection was active and tracked those patients longitudinally over the course of disease. Whole blood was collected in K2EDTA tubes by collaborating institutions according to the institutions' own protocols. For TCRbeta analysis, collaborator samples were shipped as frozen whole blood, as isolated PBMCs, or as DNA extracted from either sample type. The material sequenced was peripheral blood. This clonotype was sampled from a man aged 30-40 years with COVID-19, enrolled during active disease.

Here the CDR3 is given as CASSLGSVEQYF. The nucleotide sequence reads TGTGCCAGCAGTTTAGGTTCGGTCGAGCAGTACTTC. The rearrangement combines TRBV12-3 or TRBV12-4 with TRBJ2-7; the D gene lacks a confident call. The CDR3 starts with the cysteine, ends with the phenylalanine, and has 12 residues. CDR3 DNA only is kept here, 36 bases in frame from base 1. Cut back by 1 base and 6 bases, the V and J ends lie 7 bases apart.